These 20 T cell receptor beta chains came from one sample sequenced in a study of shared clonotypes between healthy human individuals. The assay was immunoSEQ multiplex PCR, and TCRdb's table has in-frame clones only and misses some. The table lists about 2.4 million clones, just over 90% of them singletons. The sequencing sample was made of naive CD4+ T cells sorted from blood. Subset noted: CD45RA+ positively selected. These receptors were collected from a man aged 18 to 29 in good health.

This chain joins TRBV5-1 and TRBJ2-5; 7 bases are a match to TRBD1. Germline V gives CDR1 SGHRS, CDR2 YFSETQ. This CDR3 is 13 amino acids long. V lost 6 bases, J lost 5 bases, and 7 bases stayed unmatched. The DNA of the CDR3 is TGCGCCAGCACCGACGACAGGGTTGAGACCCAGTACTTC. Translating gives CASTDDRVETQYF.

The CDR3, as DNA: TGTGCTAGTGGTTTGGTAAGGGGTGATAGCAATCAGCCCCAGCATTTT. It yields the protein CASGLVRGDSNQPQHF. J is TRBJ1-5 and V is TRBV12-5; D may be TRBD1 (5 bases). Trimming left V 0 bases short and J 0 bases short, with 9 bases between. The CDR3 extends over 16 amino acids. Germline CDR1 is LGHNT and CDR2 is FRNRAP.

The gene calls are TRBV18 and TRBJ2-7; 9 nucleotides match TRBD1. CDR1 and CDR2 (germline): KGHSH, LQKENI. The CDR3 spans 16 residues. The V segment lost 2 bases and the J segment 3 bases; nucleotides outside the gene matches: 8. This chain's CDR3 is CASSPEGTGGYYEQYF. The CDR3 nucleotides read TGTGCCAGCTCACCAGAGGGAACAGGGGGCTACTACGAGCAGTACTTC. The variable domain in full, completed from reference TRBV18 and TRBJ2-7, reads NAGVMQNPRHLVRRRGQEARLRCSPMKGHSHVYWYRQLPEEGLKFMVYLQKENIIDESGMPKERFSAEFPKEGPSILRIQQVVRGDSAAYFCASSPEGTGGYYEQYFGPGTRLTVT.

V is TRBV7-2 and J is TRBJ1-6; 7 nucleotides line up with TRBD1. The CDR3 runs to 15 residues. Trimming at V came to 5 bases and at J to 6 bases, leaving 7 bases not matched to a gene. Germline-derived CDR1 and CDR2 are SGHTA and FQGNSA. The CDR3 protein is CASSPRGQINSPLHF. The CDR3, as DNA: TGTGCCAGCAGCCCACGGGGACAGATTAATTCACCCCTCCACTTT.

The rearrangement uses TRBV11-2 and TRBJ2-2; the D gene is possibly TRBD2 (5 bases). The ends were cut back, 1 base at V and 8 bases at J, with 11 bases in the middle. Germline V gene sequence: CDR1 SGHAT, CDR2 FQNNGV. CDR3 length: 14 amino acids. In DNA, the CDR3 is TGTGCCAGCAGCTTAGCGGGATGGGTTGGGGAGCTGTTTTTT. Translation: CASSLAGWVGELFF.

The gene calls are TRBV7-2 and TRBJ1-2; maybe TRBD1 (6 bases). The germline V gene has CDR1 SGHTA and CDR2 FQGNSA. The V and J ends lost 1 base and 7 bases respectively, with 7 bases between them. The CDR3 is made up of 12 amino acids. The CDR3 nucleotides read TGTGCCAGCAGCTTAGGGACAGTTGGCTACACCTTC. It codes for CASSLGTVGYTF.

V is TRBV7-9 and J is TRBJ2-5, with TRBD2 identical over 10 bases. V shed 2 bases and J 2 bases; nucleotides not matched to a gene: 8. The CDR3 runs 17 residues. Germline V gives CDR1 SEHNR, CDR2 FQNEAQ (reference sequence). This CDR3 is CASSLRSLAGDQETQYF. CDR3 bases: TGTGCCAGCAGCTTACGATCCCTAGCGGGAGATCAAGAGACCCAGTACTTC.

This chain uses TRBV9 with TRBJ2-3; 9 positions agree with TRBD2. This CDR3 contains 17 residues. Looked up from germline, CDR1 is SGDLS and CDR2 is YYNGEE. Trimming took 4 bases from V and 3 from J; bases not matched to a gene: 12. The CDR3 loop is CASSLLAGGPRTDTQYF. The DNA for the CDR3 is TGTGCCAGCAGCCTCCTCGCGGGGGGGCCGAGGACAGATACGCAGTATTTT.

This clone was counted a few times. The rearrangement joins TRBV5-8 to TRBJ2-6; D gene uncertain. V shed 2 bases and J shed 4 bases, with 10 bases lying between them. This CDR3 is 15 amino acids long. Germline assignment: CDR1 SGHTS and CDR2 YDEGEE. CDR3 protein: CASSFSGIGANVLTF. The CDR3 DNA reads TGTGCCAGCAGCTTTTCCGGTATAGGGGCCAACGTCCTGACTTTC.

The chain joins TRBV29-1 to TRBJ1-1; 8 nucleotides agree with TRBD1. The CDR3 contains 13 residues. Germline V gene lookup returns CDR1 SQVTM and CDR2 ANQGSEA. V was pared by 7 bases and J by 6 bases, with 10 bases of the junction left unmatched. CDR3 sequence: CSAVGDRPAEAFF. Written as DNA, the CDR3 is TGCAGCGCCGTAGGGGACAGGCCCGCTGAAGCTTTCTTT. Drawing the rest from reference TRBV29-1 and TRBJ1-1, the complete variable domain is SAVISQKPSRDICQRGTSLTIQCQVDSQVTMMFWYRQQPGQSLTLIATANQGSEATYESGFVIDKFPISRPNLTFSTLTVSNMSPEDSSIYLCSAVGDRPAEAFFGQGTRLTVV.

The CDR3 protein is CASSVGRTGPNTGELFF. The CDR3 region has the DNA TGCGCCAGCAGCGTGGGTCGGACAGGACCTAACACCGGGGAGCTGTTTTTT. The rearrangement uses TRBV5-1 and TRBJ2-2, with 7 bases that match TRBD1. Germline V lookup: CDR1 SGHRS, CDR2 YFSETQ. The V gene end was trimmed by 4 bases and the J gene end by 2 bases; junction bases not matched to a gene: 11. The CDR3 is 17 amino acids.

The rearrangement joins TRBV30 to TRBJ1-6; D uncertain. Per germline, CDR1 GTSNPN and CDR2 SVGIG (reference sequence). The CDR3 has 12 amino acids. V lost 1 base to trimming and J lost 11 bases, with 9 bases between them. The CDR3 DNA sequence: TGTGCCTGGAGTGAAACAGTACCACCCCTCCACTTT. Translated: CAWSETVPPLHF.

The genes are TRBV28 and TRBJ2-7, with unresolved D. CDR3 length equals 12 residues. From germline, CDR1 is MDHEN and CDR2 SYDVKM. V was trimmed by 5 bases and J by 4 bases, leaving 9 bases between them. The CDR3 DNA follows: TGTGCCAGCAGTCCCTACAGTTACGAGCAGTACTTC. It is translated as CASSPYSYEQYF.

CDR3 residues: CASTSSGPLKEQFF. CDR3 DNA sequence: TGCGCCAGCACCTCCTCGGGCCCCCTCAAGGAGCAGTTCTTC. This chain connects TRBV5-1 to TRBJ2-1; no clear D gene. From germline, CDR1 is SGHRS and CDR2 YFSETQ. Trimming removed 6 bases at V and 10 bases at J, with 20 bases between. This CDR3 has 14 amino acids.

This chain joins TRBV25-1 and TRBJ2-3; D unresolved. The CDR3 runs to 14 residues. Between the trimmed V and J ends, which lost 4 bases and 0 bases, there was a span of 8 bases. Germline V lookup: CDR1 MGHDK, CDR2 SYGVNS. CDR3 amino acids: CASSAQISTDTQYF. CDR3 DNA sequence: TGTGCCAGCAGTGCACAGATTAGCACAGATACGCAGTATTTT.

About this clone itself: This sample includes further DNA sequences coding for the same CDR3. The V and J genes are TRBV28 and TRBJ1-3; D is possibly TRBD1 (5 bases). The CDR3 covers 14 residues. The germline V gene encodes CDR1 MDHEN and CDR2 SYDVKM. Between the trimmed V and J ends, which lost 3 bases and 2 bases, there was a span of 8 bases. The CDR3: CASSLGGAGNTIYF. DNA for the CDR3: TGTGCCAGCAGTTTGGGGGGAGCTGGAAACACCATATATTTT.

A remark on this clone: Additional DNA sequences in this sample encode the identical CDR3. The chain combines TRBV30 with TRBJ2-7; TRBD2 agrees at 7 bases. The length of the CDR3 is 11 residues. V dropped 3 bases and J dropped 5; count of bases not matched to a gene: 1. Germline CDR1 is GTSNPN and CDR2 is SVGIG (reference sequence). The CDR3 DNA reads as TGTGCCTGGAGCGGGAGGAACGAGCAGTACTTC. It is translated as CAWSGRNEQYF.

The rearrangement uses TRBV5-1 and TRBJ1-4, with D possibly TRBD1 on 5 matching bases. CDR1 SGHRS and CDR2 YFSETQ come from the germline V gene. The length of the CDR3 is 18 residues. Trimming pared 4 bases from V and 0 bases from J, leaving 19 bases between. The CDR3: CASSPSSTAFATNEKLFF. In nucleotides, the CDR3 is TGCGCCAGCAGCCCCTCCTCGACAGCATTTGCAACTAATGAAAAACTGTTTTTT.

The chain carries TRBV6-6 and TRBJ2-7, with D uncertain. V gave up 8 bases and J gave up 2 bases, with 16 bases separating them. Germline CDR1 is MNHNY and CDR2 is SVGAGI (reference sequence). This CDR3 has 14 amino acids. CDR3 residues: CASSEGQPTYEQYF. The CDR3 DNA reads as TGTGCCAGCTCGGAAGGTCAGCCCACCTACGAGCAGTACTTC.

The chain combines TRBV30 with TRBJ2-5; D not certain. CDR1 and CDR2 from the germline V gene are GTSNPN and SVGIG (reference sequence). The CDR3 contains 12 residues. Trimming removed 1 base from V and 7 bases from J, with 10 bases in between. Here the CDR3 reads CAWSAIVGTQYF. As DNA, the CDR3 is TGTGCCTGGAGTGCAATTGTCGGGACCCAGTACTTC.